This T cell receptor (beta chain) was identified during a study of spatial heterogeneity in lung cancer (dated by TCRdb to the late 2010s). Context from the whole study: Beta-chain transcripts were consistently detected in greater numbers than alpha-chain transcripts, which likely reflected higher beta-chain transcript abundance. At surgery, around 200 tumor regions, roughly 63 matched nontumor lung samples and 56 PBMC samples were TCR-sequenced for both alpha and beta chains. In the raw uncorrected reads, each unique combination of TCR and UMI appeared more than ten times on average. The study quantitatively compared TCR alpha and beta repertoires across multiple tumor regions, matched nontumor lung and blood in non-small cell lung cancer. Nonsynonymous mutation counts, determined by whole-exome sequencing of tumor tissue, were related to TCR repertoire features. Broad study findings and their caveats: Confirming at a functional level the hypothesis that regional TCRs recognize regional mutations was considered to require additional single-cell paired TCR alpha and beta sequencing. Ubiquitous expanded tumor TCRs were detected in blood more often at tumor resection than at routine follow-up.

The method behind the library was 5' RACE. Sequencing instrument: NextSeq 500. In the TCR library protocol, a unique molecular identifier was attached to each TCR cDNA molecule so that PCR and sequencing errors could be corrected. As for the authors' bioinformatics: Decombinator tools were used for TCR identification, UMI-based error correction and CDR3 extraction. TCRs above a frequency of 2 per 1,000, corresponding to the top 1% of the tumor frequency distribution, were defined as expanded. Renyi diversity was computed with the R vegan package after each repertoire had been subsampled 100 times to 5,000 TCRs. CDR3 similarity networks were built from amino acid triplet string-kernel similarity, with CDR3s being connected when pairwise similarity was above 0.82. TCRdb trimmed the raw reads at Q25, called clones with MiXCR and kept productive beta chains. Rows are unified per CDR3 protein, each entry keeping the most common DNA and genes. The V and J calls shown here were made by TCRdb, not taken from the authors' results. This sample lists 50,000 to 55,000 distinct CDR3 sequences; roughly 7% were detected once. The ten largest clonotypes hold approximately 2.6% of the sample.

Looking up the germline V gene yields CDR1 MDHEN and CDR2 SYDVKM. Cut back by 5 bases and 0 bases, the V and J ends lie 12 bases apart. The CDR3 covers 15 residues, taking in both the cysteine and the phenylalanine. CDR3 DNA only is kept here, 45 bases in frame from base 1. According to the study, the label for this sample's time point signals: sample taken at primary tumor resection. Without any cell sorting, TCR sequencing was performed on whole RNA extracted either from tumor and nontumor lung tissue or from cryopreserved PBMC samples. The donors were 72 patients from the lung TRACERx cohort who had early-stage, untreated non-small cell lung cancer. Patients were selected for TCR sequencing only if sufficient RNA was available from at least two tumor regions. In this sample, this clonotype turned up many times. It lacks a known antigen. The record has no base qualities; no much larger clone is one base away.

The sequence derives from a female donor with early-stage non-small cell lung cancer. Recombination linked TRBV28 to TRBJ2-3; a tentative D call is TRBD1 (5 bases match). The sample was PBMCs, taken at surgery. The CDR3 region has the sequence CASSRGGASTDTQYF. DNA sequence: TGTGCCAGCAGTAGGGGCGGAGCTAGCACAGATACGCAGTATTTT. With the rest looked up from the reference TRBV28 and TRBJ2-3 genes rather than sequenced, the full variable domain is DVKVTQSSRYLVKRTGEKVFLECVQDMDHENMFWYRQDPGLGLRLIYFSYDVKMKEKGDIPEGYSVSREKKERFSLILESASTNQTSMYLCASSRGGASTDTQYFGPGTRLTVL.